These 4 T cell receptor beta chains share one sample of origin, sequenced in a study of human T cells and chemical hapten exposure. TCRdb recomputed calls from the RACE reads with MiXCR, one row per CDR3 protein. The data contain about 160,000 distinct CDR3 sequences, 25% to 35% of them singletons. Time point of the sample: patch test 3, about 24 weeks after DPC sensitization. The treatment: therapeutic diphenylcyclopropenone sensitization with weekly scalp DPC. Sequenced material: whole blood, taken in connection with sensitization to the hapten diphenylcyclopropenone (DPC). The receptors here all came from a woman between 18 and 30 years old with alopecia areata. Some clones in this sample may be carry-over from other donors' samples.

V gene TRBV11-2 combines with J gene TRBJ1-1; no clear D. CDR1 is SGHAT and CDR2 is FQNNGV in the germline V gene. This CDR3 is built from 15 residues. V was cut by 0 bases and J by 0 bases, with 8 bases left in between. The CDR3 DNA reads TGTGCCAGCAGCTTAGATGCAGGAATGAACACTGAAGCTTTCTTT. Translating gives CASSLDAGMNTEAFF.

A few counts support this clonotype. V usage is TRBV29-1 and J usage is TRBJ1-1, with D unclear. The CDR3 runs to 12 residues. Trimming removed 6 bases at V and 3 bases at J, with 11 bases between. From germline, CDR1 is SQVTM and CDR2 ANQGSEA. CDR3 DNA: TGCAGCGTCGGGGAACAGTACACTGAAGCTTTCTTT. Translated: CSVGEQYTEAFF. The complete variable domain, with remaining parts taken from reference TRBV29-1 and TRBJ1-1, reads SAVISQKPSRDICQRGTSLTIQCQVDSQVTMMFWYRQQPGQSLTLIATANQGSEATYESGFVIDKFPISRPNLTFSTLTVSNMSPEDSSIYLCSVGEQYTEAFFGQGTRLTVV.

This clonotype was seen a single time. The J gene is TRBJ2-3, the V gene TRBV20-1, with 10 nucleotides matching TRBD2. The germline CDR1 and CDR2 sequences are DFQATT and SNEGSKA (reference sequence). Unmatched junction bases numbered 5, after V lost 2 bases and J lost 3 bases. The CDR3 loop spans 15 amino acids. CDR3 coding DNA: TGCAGTGCTAGAAAAGGACTAGCGGAAACAGATACGCAGTATTTT. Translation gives CSARKGLAETDTQYF.

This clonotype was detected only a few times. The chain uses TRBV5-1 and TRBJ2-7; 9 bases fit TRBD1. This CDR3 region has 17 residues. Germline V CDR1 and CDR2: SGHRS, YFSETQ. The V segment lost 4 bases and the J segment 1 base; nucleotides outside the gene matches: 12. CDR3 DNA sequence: TGCGCCAGCAGCATGAATATTGCCGGGACAGGGTCCTACGAGCAGTACTTC. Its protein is CASSMNIAGTGSYEQYF.